The source of this T cell receptor beta chain is a study of shared clonotypes between healthy human individuals. Findings and limits, study-wide: Sequencing depth was expected to influence donor clonotype sharing.

Sequencing was performed with immunoSEQ multiplex PCR; in TCRdb, only in-frame clones are kept and a portion is missing. The repertoire holds about 2.1 million clones, with about 93% as singletons. Turning to this clone: Its target is not known.

Terminally differentiated effector memory CD45RA+ cells were left out of the naive CD8 fraction, which was CD45RO-negative and positively selected for CCR7. The CDR3 is 14 residues long. The V and J ends lost 6 bases and 3 bases, in that order; junction bases with no gene match: 6. CDR1 is LNHDA and CDR2 is SQIVND in the germline V gene (reference sequence). The V and J genes are TRBV19 and TRBJ1-1, with 8 bases identical to TRBD1. What was sequenced was naive CD8+ T cells from PBMCs. The receptor was isolated from a man between 18 and 35 years old in good health. Some clones in this sample may be carry-over from other donors' samples. CDR3 amino acids: CASRGGQGYTEAFF. The CDR3 region has the DNA TGTGCCAGTAGGGGCGGACAGGGATACACTGAAGCTTTCTTT.